Listed below are T cell receptor beta chains from one sample, sequenced in a study of cytomegalovirus exposure and HLA in healthy donors. The assay was immunoSEQ multiplex PCR, and TCRdb's table has in-frame clones only and misses some. The sample lists more than 100,000 clones; 80% were seen once. The sample comprised PBMCs. These TCRs come from a middle-aged man in good health and CMV-seronegative. The CDR3 runs from the conserved cysteine through the conserved F or W. A D gene is named only where the DNA matches it firmly. Where a row states a size, it is once, few, many or the class of an expanded clone; other rows omit it.

15,TRBJ2-2,TRBV5-1,.,TRBD2,CASSLFAGGTGELFF,TGCGCCAGCAGCTTGTTCGCGGGGGGCACCGGGGAGCTGTTTTTT
16,TRBJ2-2,TRBV18,.,.,CASSVTATVDTGELFF,TGTGCCAGCTCCGTCACGGCGACAGTAGACACCGGGGAGCTGTTTTTT
16,TRBJ2-5,TRBV9,.,TRBD2,CASSVAGGGSQETQYF,TGTGCCAGCAGCGTAGCCGGGGGGGGCTCCCAAGAGACCCAGTACTTC
13,TRBJ1-5,TRBV12-5,.,.,CASGFGGNQPQHF,TGTGCTAGTGGTTTTGGGGGGAATCAGCCCCAGCATTTT
14,TRBJ2-7,TRBV2,.,TRBD1,CASSGTGGPYEQYF,TGTGCCAGCAGTGGGACAGGGGGCCCCTACGAGCAGTACTTC
12,TRBJ2-3,TRBV2,.,.,CASSDSADTQYF,TGTGCCAGCAGTGACTCGGCAGATACGCAGTATTTT
11,TRBJ1-1,TRBV20-1,.,.,CSASRATEAFF,TGCAGTGCTAGCAGGGCCACTGAAGCTTTCTTT
16,TRBJ2-7,TRBV19,.,.,CASSLTPTRLYYEQYF,TGTGCCAGTAGTCTTACCCCAACTAGACTCTATTACGAGCAGTACTTC
13,TRBJ2-3,TRBV4-2,.,.,CASSQGSVNTQYF,TGTGCCAGCAGCCAAGGTTCTGTAAATACGCAGTATTTT
14,TRBJ2-5,TRBV29-1,few,.,CSVEADSGGETQYF,TGCAGCGTTGAAGCCGATTCCGGTGGAGAGACCCAGTACTTC
12,TRBJ2-7,TRBV5-1,few,.,CASSTGLNEQYF,TGCGCCAGCAGCACTGGACTTAACGAGCAGTACTTC
24,TRBJ2-1,TRBV21-1,.,.,CASTPLTGQGSKAASGENYNEQFF,TGTGCCAGCACCCCTTTAACGGGACAGGGGTCTAAGGCGGCTAGCGGGGAGAACTACAATGAGCAGTTCTTC
14,TRBJ2-5,TRBV30,.,TRBD1,CAWNFGTGEETQYF,TGTGCCTGGAATTTCGGGACAGGGGAAGAGACCCAGTACTTC
16,TRBJ1-2,TRBV5-4,.,TRBD1,CASSPGGTGVHYGYTF,TGTGCCAGCAGCCCGGGGGGGACAGGGGTCCACTATGGCTACACCTTC
15,TRBJ1-2,TRBV28,.,TRBD1,CASSTGGGYVYGYTF,TGTGCCAGCAGCACAGGGGGTGGGTATGTCTATGGCTACACCTTC
15,TRBJ2-3,TRBV7-6,.,TRBD2,CASSLGAGGLDTQYF,TGTGCCAGCAGCTTGGGAGCGGGAGGGCTTGATACGCAGTATTTT
15,TRBJ1-2,TRBV30,.,TRBD1,CAWSTKTGGNYGYTF,TGTGCCTGGAGTACAAAGACAGGGGGTAACTATGGCTACACCTTC
15,TRBJ2-1,TRBV19,.,TRBD2,CASSISSGRTNEQFF,TGTGCCAGTAGTATTAGTAGCGGGAGGACCAATGAGCAGTTCTTC
15,TRBJ2-2,TRBV6-1,.,TRBD2,CASSDGTSGLLELFF,TGTGCCAGCAGTGATGGGACTAGCGGGCTTCTAGAGCTGTTTTTT
14,TRBJ1-2,TRBV30,.,TRBD1,CAWSVQGVNYGYTF,TGTGCCTGGAGTGTCCAGGGGGTGAACTATGGCTACACCTTC
18,TRBJ2-6,TRBV4-2,.,.,CASSQDLAGAAGANVLTF,TGTGCCAGCAGCCAAGATCTGGCAGGGGCGGCAGGGGCCAACGTCCTGACTTTC
14,TRBJ1-2,TRBV28,.,.,CATYPGGENYGYTF,TGTGCCACCTACCCGGGGGGGGAGAACTATGGCTACACCTTC
13,TRBJ2-5,TRBV19,.,.,CASSIDQGGDQYF,TGTGCCAGTAGTATAGATCAGGGTGGCGACCAGTACTTC
13,TRBJ2-5,TRBV5-6,few,TRBD1,CASSITGGETQYF,TGTGCCAGCAGCATCACAGGGGGAGAGACCCAGTACTTC
16,TRBJ1-4,TRBV6-6,.,.,CASSYSSQAYNEKLFF,TGTGCCAGCAGTTACTCGTCACAGGCCTATAATGAAAAACTGTTTTTT
13,TRBJ1-5,TRBV28,.,TRBD1,CASSTGANQPQHF,TGTGCCAGCAGTACAGGGGCAAATCAGCCCCAGCATTTT
15,TRBJ2-3,TRBV19,.,TRBD2,CASNGRGAGTDTQYF,TGTGCCAGTAACGGGAGGGGGGCCGGCACAGATACGCAGTATTTT
14,TRBJ2-5,TRBV7-9,.,.,CASSLVVAGETQYF,TGTGCCAGCAGCCTCGTGGTAGCTGGAGAGACCCAGTACTTC
14,TRBJ2-5,TRBV7-7,.,TRBD1,CASSSSGTGETQYF,TGTGCCAGCAGCTCGTCCGGGACAGGGGAGACCCAGTACTTC
14,TRBJ2-2,TRBV7-9,.,.,CASSPDSHAGELFF,TGTGCCAGCAGCCCAGACAGTCATGCCGGGGAGCTGTTTTTT
15,TRBJ2-2,TRBV6-1,.,.,CASSEGHENTGELFF,TGTGCCAGCAGTGAGGGACACGAGAACACCGGGGAGCTGTTTTTT
14,TRBJ1-3,TRBV30,few,TRBD1,CAWTTGGSGNTIYF,TGTGCCTGGACGACAGGGGGCTCTGGAAACACCATATATTTT
14,TRBJ1-2,TRBV6-6,.,TRBD1,CASSPTGGASGYTF,TGTGCCAGCAGTCCGACAGGGGGCGCTTCTGGCTACACCTTC
12,TRBJ2-5,TRBV29-1,.,.,CSVRQGRETQYF,TGCAGCGTTCGGCAGGGCCGGGAGACCCAGTACTTC
14,TRBJ2-7,TRBV2,.,TRBD1,CASTRQGSSYEQYF,TGTGCCAGCACGCGACAGGGGAGCTCCTACGAGCAGTACTTC
14,TRBJ2-5,TRBV28,.,TRBD1,CASSLGQARETQYF,TGTGCCAGCAGTTTGGGACAGGCACGGGAGACCCAGTACTTC
15,TRBJ2-5,TRBV7-9,.,TRBD2,CASSFSQRERETQYF,TGTGCCAGCAGCTTCTCCCAGCGGGAGCGGGAGACCCAGTACTTC
12,TRBJ1-2,TRBV30,once,.,CAWTGSGGGYTF,TGTGCCTGGACGGGGTCGGGGGGCGGCTACACCTTC
14,TRBJ2-7,TRBV6-1,.,.,CASTYTHRAGEQYF,TGTGCCAGCACTTATACACACAGGGCGGGCGAGCAGTACTTC
14,TRBJ2-7,TRBV19,.,.,CASSMEGVAYEQYF,TGTGCCAGTAGCATGGAAGGGGTGGCCTACGAGCAGTACTTC
13,TRBJ2-5,TRBV5-6,.,.,CASSFGGAATQYF,TGTGCCAGCAGCTTTGGAGGGGCCGCGACCCAGTACTTC